Included here is one T cell receptor (beta chain) sequence, with context. Its antigen is unidentified. This specimen belongs to a study of T cell responses to AZD1222 COVID-19 vaccine. Study conclusions and caveats: Donors were chiefly white British, with a greater number of females, and clonal diversity was perhaps underestimated. Unmutated variant regions reportedly attract nearly half of all spike-specific TCRs.

Germline loops: CDR1 SGHRS, CDR2 YFSETQ. V lost 5 bases, J lost 4 bases, and 14 bases stayed unmatched. The CDR3 totals 18 residues. TCRdb's copy holds only in-frame clones and misses some; the assay was immunoSEQ multiplex PCR. The table includes 100,000 to 150,000 clones, approximately 92% detected once. The sample consisted of peripheral blood, taken on day 0 of AZD1222 vaccination. The receptor's source is an adult in good health. V usage is TRBV5-1 and J usage is TRBJ2-1, with TRBD2 matching 11 bases. CDR3 nucleotides: TGCGCCAGCAGAGGGAGCCTTTCCGGGACTAGCGGTTACAATGAGCAGTTCTTC. This encodes CASRGSLSGTSGYNEQFF.